The sequence of this TCR beta chain was determined in a study of blood T cell repertoires in COVID-19. For the study at large: Acute-phase and convalescent COVID-19 samples originated in the United States, Italy and Spain.

There are 15 residues in the CDR3. CDR1 LNHDA and CDR2 SQIVND come from the germline V gene (reference sequence). The V and J ends lost 3 bases and 3 bases, in that order; junction bases with no gene match: 4. Under the authors' procedure: Amplified reference gene primers provided the basis for estimating nucleated cell counts. Clones were read by immunoSEQ multiplex PCR, and TCRdb kept only the in-frame ones, dropping some. V and J calls and clone size are those listed in that table; D and trimming were worked out from the DNA. The table records fewer than 200,000 clones, approximately 90% of them present only once. The Seattle site enrolled patients during active infection and followed them longitudinally.

The chain links TRBV19 to TRBJ2-1, with 8 bases lining up with TRBD2. This sequence originates from a man younger than 35 with COVID-19, enrolled during active disease. The sequenced sample was peripheral blood. The CDR3 reads CASSMLAGRYNEQFF. CDR3 DNA sequence: TGTGCCAGTAGTATGTTAGCGGGGCGCTACAATGAGCAGTTCTTC. Combining the CDR3 with reference TRBV19 and TRBJ2-1 gives the whole variable domain DGGITQSPKYLFRKEGQNVTLSCEQNLNHDAMYWYRQDPGQGLRLIYYSQIVNDFQKGDIAEGYSVSREKKESFPLTVTSAQKNPTAFYLCASSMLAGRYNEQFFGPGTRLTVL.